Listed below are T cell receptor beta chains from one sample, sequenced in a study of Ad26.COV2.S vaccination and SARS-CoV-2 variants. Repertoires were generated with immunoSEQ multiplex PCR, while TCRdb's copy carries only in-frame clones and drops some. The sample has about 350,000 clones, approximately 81% seen once; the top ten hold 3% to 4%. Sequenced here: peripheral blood, sampled in a trial of Ad26.COV2.S vaccine versus placebo. Receptor source: a person between 18 and 65 years old who received the Ad26.COV2.S COVID-19 vaccine or a placebo. CDR3s include the opening cysteine and the closing phenylalanine or tryptophan. The order of the fields is V gene, J gene, CDR3 length, D gene, clone size, CDR3 DNA, CDR3 protein. A D gene is named only where the DNA matches it firmly. Expanded clones are given a class, and other clones once, few, many or no size at all.

TRBV6-1	TRBJ2-5	13	TRBD1	-	TGTGCCAGCAGCGGACAGGTCCAAGAGACCCAGTACTTC	CASSGQVQETQYF
TRBV7-2	TRBJ1-4	14	-	once	TGTGCCAGCAGCTTAGTAGGGTTTAATGAAAAACTGTTTTTT	CASSLVGFNEKLFF
TRBV4-1	TRBJ1-1	15	-	-	TGCGCCAGCAGCCACTACAAACAGGGGAACACTGAAGCTTTCTTT	CASSHYKQGNTEAFF
TRBV7-2	TRBJ1-5	15	-	-	TGTGCCAGCAGCTTAAGTTCTAACACCAATCAGCCCCAGCATTTT	CASSLSSNTNQPQHF
TRBV28	TRBJ1-1	11	-	-	TGTGCCAGCAGCCGGAGGAATGAAGCTTTCTTT	CASSRRNEAFF
TRBV7-9	TRBJ1-1	13	-	-	TGTGCCAGCAGCTATACAGGGCTTACTGAAGCTTTCTTT	CASSYTGLTEAFF
TRBV7-9	TRBJ2-3	13	TRBD2	-	TGTGCCTTGGGGCTAGCGGCGACAGATACGCAGTATTTT	CALGLAATDTQYF
TRBV11-2	TRBJ2-7	11	-	-	TGTGCCAGCAGTGAGGCTTATATCCAGTACTTC	CASSEAYIQYF
TRBV5-4	TRBJ2-1	17	-	once	TGTGCCAGCAGCTTGGGTAGGCGGGACGGAGGCTACAATGAGCAGTTCTTC	CASSLGRRDGGYNEQFF
TRBV19	TRBJ1-1	15	-	once	TGTGCCAGTAGTATTTCGGGCGATACCCGCACTGAAGCTTTCTTT	CASSISGDTRTEAFF
TRBV19	TRBJ1-5	14	-	-	TGTGCCAGTAGCCCCTGGGCGGGAAATCAGCCCCAGCATTTT	CASSPWAGNQPQHF
TRBV27	TRBJ2-5	20	TRBD2	-	TGTGCCAGCAGTTCCGAATCACCGGGACTAGCGGGAGGCGGGCAAGAGACCCAGTACTTC	CASSSESPGLAGGGQETQYF